One and the same sample provided the 15 T cell receptor beta chains below, sequenced in a study of T cells in women clearing cervical HPV infection. TCRdb's table, derived via immunoSEQ multiplex PCR, lists solely in-frame clones and lacks some. The table lists 45,000 to 55,000 clones. The sequencing input was blood buffy coat. The source of these receptors is a woman aged 18 to 69 with a cervical HPV16 infection that either progressed to CIN3+ or cleared (not recorded which).

As regards this clone: The CDR3 extends 3 residues past the end of the read, so its final part is completed from the germline J gene. V is TRBV4-2 and J is TRBJ2-5, with 11 nucleotides matching TRBD2. Germline values: CDR1 LGHNA, CDR2 YNFKEQ. Trimming at V came to 5 bases and at J to 3 bases, leaving 8 bases not matched to a gene. The CDR3 totals 16 residues. Incomplete CDR3 DNA: TGTGCCAGCAGCATCAATAGCGGGAGGGAGGAAGAGACC. This encodes CASSINSGREEET. The entire CDR3 protein is CASSINSGREEETQYF.

CDR3 DNA, as far as it was read: TGCAGTGCTATACAGGGGAGTAGCTACGAG. This sequence encodes CSAIQGSSYE. The whole CDR3 protein reads CSAIQGSSYEQYF. The rearrangement links TRBV20-1 to TRBJ2-7; 7 positions agree with TRBD1. The DNA ends 3 residues before the CDR3 does, and the rest of the CDR3 is filled in from the germline J gene. CDR1 is DFQATT and CDR2 is SNEGSKA in the germline V gene (reference sequence). V was pared by 4 bases and J by 3 bases, with 6 bases of the junction left unmatched. The CDR3 length is 13 residues.

Worth noting for this clone: The observed sequence ends 3 residues before the CDR3 terminus, with the missing tail filled in from the germline J gene. The J gene is TRBJ1-6, the V gene TRBV4-1, with D possibly TRBD1 on 5 matching bases. The ends were cut back, 4 bases at V and 9 bases at J, with 13 bases in the middle. There are 14 residues in the CDR3. The germline V gene has CDR1 MGHRA and CDR2 YSYEKL. The CDR3 spells CASSPRWGVSPLHF. The covered CDR3 bases are TGCGCCAGCAGCCCCCGATGGGGGGTTTCACCC.

Note on this clone: The observed sequence ends 3 residues before the CDR3 terminus, with the missing tail filled in from the germline J gene. This rearrangement joins TRBV7-9 to TRBJ2-5, with 9 bases identical to TRBD2. There are 15 residues in the CDR3. Looked up from germline, CDR1 is SEHNR and CDR2 is FQNEAQ (reference sequence). V shed 5 bases, J shed 4 bases, and the junction held 8 bases outside the gene matches. This chain's CDR3 is CASSATGTSLETQYF. The covered CDR3 bases are TGTGCCAGCAGCGCAACCGGGACTAGCTTAGAGACC.

Of note for this clone: The CDR3 extends 3 residues past the end of the read, so its final part is completed from the germline J gene. This sequence joins TRBV10-3 and TRBJ1-6; 7 nucleotides line up with TRBD1. Germline V lookup: CDR1 ENHRY, CDR2 SYGVKD. J gave up 7 bases and V 3 bases, and 12 bases lay outside the gene matches. This CDR3 has 17 amino acids. The covered CDR3 bases are TGTGCCATCAGTGATGTAGCTAAACAGGGGAGGAATTCACCC. It is translated as CAISDVAKQGRNSP. The entire CDR3 sequence reads CAISDVAKQGRNSPLHF.

The CDR3 bases that were read are TGTGCCAGCTCACTTAATTCGGTGGAGACC. Protein: CASSLNSVET. The entire CDR3 reads CASSLNSVETQYF. This rearrangement joins TRBV18 to TRBJ2-5; D ambiguous. The read stops 3 residues short of the end of the CDR3; the missing end is completed from the germline J gene. Between the trimmed V and J ends, which lost 4 bases and 5 bases, there was a span of 11 bases. From germline, CDR1 is KGHSH and CDR2 LQKENI. The CDR3 is 13 amino acids.

The CDR3 spells CASSPGQLDTIYF. CDR3 bases read: TGTGCCAGCTCACCAGGGCAATTGGACACC. The chain carries TRBV18 and TRBJ1-3; D not certain. Read sequence stops 3 residues before the CDR3 end, and the germline J gene provides the missing end. V was pared by 2 bases and J by 8 bases, with 10 bases between. The germline CDR1 and CDR2 sequences are KGHSH and LQKENI. There are 13 residues in the CDR3.

Turning to this clone: The CDR3 end falls 3 residues outside the read, so it is completed with the germline J gene. The chain employs TRBV28 and TRBJ1-1; D is possibly TRBD1 (5 bases). From germline, CDR1 is MDHEN and CDR2 SYDVKM. The CDR3 covers 11 residues. The sequenced CDR3 bases are TGTGCCAGCAGTCAGGGCTCGTCT. It specifies CASSQGSS. The entire CDR3 sequence reads CASSQGSSAFF.

In the case of this clone: The read ends 3 residues shy of where the CDR3 ends; the end is completed using the germline J gene. The V call is TRBV5-1, the J call TRBJ1-2; the D is unclear. V gave up 0 bases and J gave up 5 bases, with 5 bases separating them. The CDR3 sequence is 12 residues long. Germline-derived CDR1 and CDR2 are SGHRS and YFSETQ. The CDR3 loop reads CASSLAGYGYTF. Incomplete CDR3 DNA: TGCGCCAGCAGCTTGGCCGGGTATGGC.

In regard to this clone: Read sequence stops 3 residues before the CDR3 end, and the germline J gene provides the missing end. This chain links TRBV20-1 with TRBJ1-6; D remains unclear. Between the trimmed V and J ends, which lost 4 bases and 0 bases, there was a span of 16 bases. The CDR3 spans 17 residues. Germline-derived CDR1 and CDR2 are DFQATT and SNEGSKA (reference sequence). Incomplete CDR3 DNA: TGCAGTGCTACCCGGACTTTGGGAAGCTCCTATAATTCACCC. It translates to CSATRTLGSSYNSP. The full CDR3 protein is CSATRTLGSSYNSPLHF.

With respect to this clone: The CDR3 is cut off 3 residues early in the read; its end comes from the germline J gene. This rearrangement joins TRBV12-3 or TRBV12-4 to TRBJ2-1; possibly TRBD2 for D (5 bases). With 7 bases removed from V and 3 bases from J, the gap between germline ends came to 13 bases. The CDR3 sequence is 14 residues long. The CDR3 bases that were read are TGTGCCAGCACTCCTGGACTCGTCTACAATGAG. It yields the protein CASTPGLVYNE. The entire CDR3 protein is CASTPGLVYNEQFF.

As to this clone: The read ends 3 residues early relative to the CDR3; the germline J gene fills the gap. V gene TRBV30 combines with J gene TRBJ2-1; TRBD2 agrees at 9 bases. Looked up from germline, CDR1 is GTSNPN and CDR2 is SVGIG (reference sequence). CDR3 size: 17 residues. The V gene end was trimmed by 0 bases and the J gene end by 0 bases; junction bases not matched to a gene: 6. The CDR3 DNA, read in part, is TGTGCCTGGAGTGTACGTCCTAGCGGGATCTCCTACAATGAG. Protein: CAWSVRPSGISYNE. The entire CDR3 is CAWSVRPSGISYNEQFF.

Regarding this clone: Read data end 3 residues before the CDR3 end; the end is taken from the germline J gene. The rearrangement joins TRBV7-2 to TRBJ2-3, with no clear D. Trimming removed 5 bases from V and 2 bases from J, with 14 bases in between. The CDR3 totals 15 residues. Germline V lookup: CDR1 SGHTA, CDR2 FQGNSA. This CDR3 reads CASSRAPGNTDTQYF. CDR3 DNA (partial): TGTGCCAGCAGCCGAGCTCCGGGTAACACAGATACG.

For this clone: With the read ending 3 residues before the CDR3 end, the germline J gene is used to fill in that end. The chain couples TRBV5-6 to TRBJ2-2, with 7 positions matching TRBD1. Germline V gene lookup returns CDR1 SGHDT and CDR2 YYEEEE. The V and J ends lost 4 bases and 4 bases, in that order; junction bases with no gene match: 7. The CDR3 is made up of 15 amino acids. Partial CDR3 DNA: TGTGCCAGCAGCGAAGACAGGGTCAGCACCGGGGAG. Its translation: CASSEDRVSTGE. The full-length CDR3 reads as CASSEDRVSTGELFF.

In the case of this clone: The read gets to within 3 residues of the CDR3 end, and the germline J gene fills in the rest. The rearrangement uses TRBV20-1 and TRBJ1-2, with D possibly being TRBD1 (6 bases). Germline lookup yields CDR1 DFQATT and CDR2 SNEGSKA (reference sequence). V lost 0 bases to trimming and J lost 5 bases, with 19 bases between them. This CDR3 spans 16 amino acids. CDR3 DNA (partial): TGCAGTGCTAGAGATTTTGGGACGCAAGGGGGTTATGGC. This encodes CSARDFGTQGGYG. In full, the CDR3 is CSARDFGTQGGYGYTF.